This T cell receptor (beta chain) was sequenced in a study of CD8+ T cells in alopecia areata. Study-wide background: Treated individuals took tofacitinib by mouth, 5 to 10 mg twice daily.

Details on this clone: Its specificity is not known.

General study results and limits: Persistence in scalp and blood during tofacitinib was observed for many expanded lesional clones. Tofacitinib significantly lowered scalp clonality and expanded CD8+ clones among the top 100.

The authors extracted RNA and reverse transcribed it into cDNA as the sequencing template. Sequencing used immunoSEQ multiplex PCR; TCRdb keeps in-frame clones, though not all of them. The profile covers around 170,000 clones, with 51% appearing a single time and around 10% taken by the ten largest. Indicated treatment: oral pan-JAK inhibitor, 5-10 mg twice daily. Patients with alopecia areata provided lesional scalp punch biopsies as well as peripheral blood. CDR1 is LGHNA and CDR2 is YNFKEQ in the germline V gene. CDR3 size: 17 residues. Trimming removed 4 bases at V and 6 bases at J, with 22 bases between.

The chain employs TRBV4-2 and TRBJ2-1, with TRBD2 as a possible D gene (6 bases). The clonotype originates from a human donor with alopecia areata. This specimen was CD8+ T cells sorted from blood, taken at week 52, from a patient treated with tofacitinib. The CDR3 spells CASSPLPRALGGNEQFF. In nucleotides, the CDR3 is TGTGCCAGCAGCCCACTCCCTAGGGCCCTCGGGGGCAATGAGCAGTTCTTC.